This TCR beta chain is drawn from a study of liver allograft versus peripheral blood T cells (dated by TCRdb to 2018 to 2021). Looking at the study overall: T cell receptor repertoires present within transplanted livers were compared with repertoires in the peripheral blood of liver transplant recipients.

General study outcomes and caveats: The T cell receptor repertoires within liver allografts were reported to be different from the T cell receptor repertoires detected in peripheral blood.

The V and J ends are trimmed by 11 bases and 1 base, leaving 8 bases between them. The CDR3 numbers 11 residues from cysteine through phenylalanine. Just the 33-base CDR3 DNA is kept, in frame starting at base 1. CDR1 ENHRY and CDR2 SYGVKD are derived from the germline V gene. Data came from an Illumina MiSeq. The public reads were quality trimmed at Q25 with fastp and then assembled into clones with MiXCR by TCRdb, keeping productive beta chains. Here each entry gathers all rows of one CDR3 protein and keeps the most common genes and DNA. Recorded for this sample are about 10,000 distinct CDR3 sequences; about 20% of them occurred a single time. The top ten hold 1.5% to 2% of the sample. With respect to this clonotype: Its antigen is still unknown. The sample holds no much larger clone one base away, and base qualities are not on file.

The chain is encoded by TRBV10-3 joined to TRBJ1-1; TRBD1 might be the D gene, on 5 matching bases. The clonotype was recovered from a human patient who had a liver transplant. Because of the transplant, the T cells may be the graft donor's rather than the patient's own. The bases are TGTGCCGCCCAGGGGAACACTGAAGCTTTCTTT. It is translated as CAAQGNTEAFF.